This entry lists 31 T cell receptor beta chains sequenced from one sample in a study of identical twins. In TCRdb, the 5' RACE reads were re-called with MiXCR into one record per CDR3 protein. The profile shows under 400,000 distinct CDR3 sequences, 8.5% to 10% of them singletons. What was sequenced was naive T cells sorted from blood. Receptors were obtained from a woman in her fifties or sixties in good health.

In this sample, this clonotype turned up many times. This chain uses TRBV24-1 with TRBJ1-5; no clear D gene. The germline V gene has CDR1 KGHDR and CDR2 SFDVKD. CDR3 length: 14 residues. Trimming shortened V by 5 bases and J by 1 base, and 8 bases separated the two germline ends. The CDR3: CATSGTGSNQPQHF. DNA for the CDR3: TGTGCCACCAGTGGTACCGGGAGCAATCAGCCCCAGCATTTT.

This clonotype was detected many times. The CDR3 region is CASSPPGLPAYNEQFF. The DNA for the CDR3 is TGTGCCAGCTCACCACCGGGACTTCCCGCCTACAATGAGCAGTTCTTC. V and J are TRBV18 and TRBJ2-1, with D possibly being TRBD2 (6 bases). Germline V gives CDR1 KGHSH, CDR2 LQKENI. CDR3 length: 16 amino acids. Trimming stripped 0 bases from V and 2 bases from J, with 11 bases between.

The genes are TRBV2 and TRBJ2-7; the D gene is possibly TRBD1 (7 bases). The germline V gene encodes CDR1 SNHLY and CDR2 FYNNEI. V lost 5 bases to trimming and J lost 7 bases, with 24 bases between them. This CDR3 region has 16 residues. This chain's CDR3 is CASSIPRQGGPVEQYF. CDR3 nucleotide sequence: TGTGCCAGCAGTATCCCCCGCCAGGGGGGACCGGTGGAGCAGTACTTC.

Ten or more counts support this clonotype. The rearrangement uses TRBV5-1 and TRBJ2-7; 11 bases line up with TRBD2. The germline V gene encodes CDR1 SGHRS and CDR2 YFSETQ. This CDR3 has 19 residues. The V segment lost 4 bases and the J segment 0 bases; nucleotides outside the gene matches: 15. CDR3 protein: CASSPLASGRTTSSYEQYF. CDR3 nucleotides: TGCGCCAGCAGCCCCTTGGCTAGCGGGAGGACTACCAGCTCCTACGAGCAGTACTTC. Combining the CDR3 with reference TRBV5-1 and TRBJ2-7 gives the whole variable domain KAGVTQTPRYLIKTRGQQVTLSCSPISGHRSVSWYQQTPGQGLQFLFEYFSETQRNKGNFPGRFSGRQFSNSRSEMNVSTLELGDSALYLCASSPLASGRTTSSYEQYFGPGTRLTVT.

The V and J genes are TRBV5-4 and TRBJ2-1, with D perhaps TRBD2 (6 bases). CDR1 and CDR2 from the germline V gene are SGHNT and YYREEE (reference sequence). The CDR3 spans 14 residues. Trimming cost V 3 bases and J 6 bases, with 13 bases left between them. DNA for the CDR3: TGTGCCAGCAGCTCCCCGGCGACTAGCAATGAGCAGTTCTTC. Translating gives CASSSPATSNEQFF.

V is TRBV11-2 and J is TRBJ2-7, with D unclear. V dropped 2 bases and J dropped 3 bases, with 5 bases sitting between them. This CDR3 is built from 12 residues. From germline, CDR1 is SGHAT and CDR2 FQNNGV. CDR3 nucleotide sequence: TGTGCCAGCAGCTTACTCCGCTACGAGCAGTACTTC. Translation gives CASSLLRYEQYF.

A remark on this clonotype: This may be a read error: a much more frequent sequence differs by one nucleotide. The CDR3 coding sequence is TGTGCCAGCAGCCAAGAGGGACTAGCCAAAAACATTCAGTACTTC. Its protein product is CASSQEGLAKNIQYF. The rearrangement joins TRBV3-1 to TRBJ2-4, with TRBD2 as a possible D gene (6 bases). V shed 0 bases and J shed 0 bases, with 6 bases lying between them. CDR1 is LGHDT, CDR2 YNNKEL, per germline (reference sequence). The CDR3 runs to 15 residues.

This chain joins TRBV12-3 or TRBV12-4 and TRBJ2-7, with D perhaps matching TRBD1 (6 bases). Trimming removed 4 bases from V and 0 bases from J, with 10 bases in between. The CDR3 consists of 14 residues. CDR3 protein: CASSYSGASYEQYV. Here the CDR3 DNA reads TGTGCCAGCAGTTATTCAGGGGCCTCCTACGAGCAGTACGTC.

The rearrangement uses TRBV21-1 and TRBJ1-5; the DNA was not compared with TRBD1, the D call given in the table. TRBV21-1 is recorded as a pseudogene. The CDR3 runs to 17 residues. CDR3 DNA: TGTGCCAGCAGCAAAAATGTAGAGAGGCGGCCCGATCAGCCCCAGCATTTT. Protein: CASSKNVERRPDQPQHF.

The chain joins TRBV7-9 to TRBJ2-3, with 9 bases fitting TRBD2. The junction had 5 bases not matched to a gene; V was cut back by 3 bases and J by 4 bases. Germline loops: CDR1 SEHNR, CDR2 FQNEAQ (reference sequence). This CDR3 region has 15 residues. CDR3 in DNA: TGTGCCAGCAGCTTCGTAGCGGGAGATTCAGATACGCAGTATTTT. This sequence encodes CASSFVAGDSDTQYF.

This clonotype has ten or more counts. The chain carries TRBV25-1 and TRBJ1-1; D is unclear. CDR1 and CDR2 (germline): MGHDK, SYGVNS. The CDR3 consists of 12 residues. Trimming stripped 2 bases from V and 0 bases from J, with 1 base between. This CDR3 reads CASSELNTEAFF. The CDR3 bases are TGTGCCAGCAGTGAACTGAACACTGAAGCTTTCTTT.

This clonotype was seen a handful of times. This chain joins TRBV11-3 and TRBJ1-2; 9 bases agree with TRBD1. Looked up from germline, CDR1 is SGHNT and CDR2 is YENEEA. CDR3 length: 13 amino acids. The V segment lost 5 bases and the J segment 7 bases; nucleotides outside the gene matches: 5. The CDR3 DNA is TGTGCCAGCAGCCACGGGGACAGGGCTGGCTACACCTTC. The encoded protein is CASSHGDRAGYTF.

V gene TRBV11-2 combines with J gene TRBJ2-3; D remains ambiguous. V lost 3 bases, J lost 3 bases, and 16 bases lay in between. This CDR3 comprises 16 residues. Germline values: CDR1 SGHAT, CDR2 FQNNGV. The CDR3 region is CASSLARARRTDTQYF. CDR3 coding DNA: TGTGCCAGCAGCTTGGCGAGAGCGCGTCGTACAGATACGCAGTATTTT.

This clonotype turned up a few times. This sequence joins TRBV29-1 and TRBJ1-2; weak D call: TRBD1 (5 bases). The germline V gene encodes CDR1 SQVTM and CDR2 ANQGSEA. Trimming cost V 3 bases and J 3 bases, with 11 bases left between them. The CDR3 spans 13 residues. The CDR3 DNA reads as TGCAGCGTTGACAGGGACTATCACTATGGCTACACCTTC. It is translated as CSVDRDYHYGYTF.

The chain recombines TRBV7-8 with TRBJ1-1; D gene unclear. The CDR3 has 14 residues. V was clipped by 6 bases and J by 11 bases, with 22 bases between them. Germline CDR1 is SGHVS and CDR2 is FQNEAQ. CDR3 DNA sequence: TGTGCCAGCAGGGAAGGGATTTTAGAGTCAAGGGCTTTCTTT. As protein: CASREGILESRAFF.

The table lists this clonotype with a few counts. The rearrangement uses TRBV5-5 and TRBJ1-2; D not certain. Per the germline V gene, CDR1 is SGHKS and CDR2 is YYEKEE (reference sequence). This CDR3 is 11 amino acids long. Trimming cost V 4 bases and J 8 bases, with 9 bases left between them. The CDR3 region is CASSRGGGYTF. CDR3 nucleotide sequence: TGTGCCAGCAGCCGTGGTGGGGGCTACACCTTC. The full variable domain, rest sourced from reference TRBV5-5 and TRBJ1-2, is DAGVTQSPTHLIKTRGQQVTLRCSPISGHKSVSWYQQVLGQGPQFIFQYYEKEERGRGNFPDRFSARQFPNYSSELNVNALLLGDSALYLCASSRGGGYTFGSGTRLTVV.

The chain joins TRBV6-5 to TRBJ2-7; 15 bases are shared with TRBD2. The CDR3 sequence is 18 residues long. V lost 4 bases and J lost 1; bases outside the gene matches: 8. Germline-derived CDR1 and CDR2 are MNHEY and SVGAGI. This CDR3 is CASSSRTSGRAGSYEQYF. The CDR3 DNA reads as TGTGCCAGCAGTTCCAGGACTAGCGGGAGGGCCGGGTCCTACGAGCAGTACTTC.

This rearrangement joins TRBV7-9 to TRBJ2-7, with 9 bases aligning to TRBD2. The trim removed 5 bases at V and 9 bases at J, leaving 8 bases unmatched. The germline V gene has CDR1 SEHNR and CDR2 FQNEAQ (reference sequence). This CDR3 contains 13 residues. The CDR3 spells CASSTSGRPRQYV. For the CDR3, the DNA is TGTGCCAGCAGCACCAGCGGGAGGCCACGGCAGTACGTC.

Details on this clonotype: A much larger clone differs by one base, so this may be a read error. J is TRBJ2-7 and V is TRBV12-3 or TRBV12-4; 7 nucleotides line up with TRBD2. The V gene end was trimmed by 1 base and the J gene end by 8 bases; junction bases not matched to a gene: 8. This CDR3 region has 14 residues. The CDR3 nucleotides read TGTGCCAGCAGTTTAGGCCAGGGAGGGCGCAAGCAGTACTTC. Protein sequence: CASSLGQGGRKQYF.

This clonotype was counted a few times. The genes are TRBV10-2 and TRBJ2-5; 12 bases agree with TRBD2. The CDR3 is 16 residues long. The V gene's germline CDR1 is WSHSY and CDR2 SAAADI. With V trimmed by 6 bases and J by 2 bases, 7 bases remained unmatched. This chain's CDR3 is CASSPGLAGTQETQYF. Written as DNA, the CDR3 is TGCGCCAGCAGCCCGGGACTAGCGGGCACTCAAGAGACCCAGTACTTC.

This clonotype occurred many times. The V call is TRBV5-1, the J call TRBJ2-2; 9 positions agree with TRBD2. V dropped 5 bases and J dropped 1; count of bases not matched to a gene: 6. Germline loops: CDR1 SGHRS, CDR2 YFSETQ. The CDR3 is 16 residues long. Here the CDR3 reads CASRSTSGLNTGELFF. The CDR3 DNA follows: TGCGCCAGCAGATCTACTAGCGGGTTGAACACCGGGGAGCTGTTTTTT.

This clonotype was detected many times. The chain has TRBV5-1 and TRBJ2-7; 9 nucleotides align to TRBD2. J gave up 5 bases and V 2 bases, and 5 bases lay outside the gene matches. This CDR3 has 14 amino acids. Looked up from germline, CDR1 is SGHRS and CDR2 is YFSETQ. The CDR3 nucleotides read TGCGCCAGCAGCTTTAGCGGGAGCTTTGACGAGCAGTACTTC. Translating it yields CASSFSGSFDEQYF. Drawing the rest from reference TRBV5-1 and TRBJ2-7, the complete variable domain is KAGVTQTPRYLIKTRGQQVTLSCSPISGHRSVSWYQQTPGQGLQFLFEYFSETQRNKGNFPGRFSGRQFSNSRSEMNVSTLELGDSALYLCASSFSGSFDEQYFGPGTRLTVT.

This clonotype was seen many times. V is TRBV4-1 and J is TRBJ2-4; TRBD2 matches at 10 bases. This CDR3 has 19 residues. Germline CDR1 and CDR2: MGHRA and YSYEKL. The V gene end was trimmed by 1 base and the J gene end by 0 bases; junction bases not matched to a gene: 9. In nucleotides, the CDR3 is TGCGCCAGCAGCCAAGGGAGAGCGGGAGGGCCAATAGCCAAAAACATTCAGTACTTC. The encoded protein is CASSQGRAGGPIAKNIQYF.

V is TRBV28 and J is TRBJ1-6; D not certain. The CDR3 loop spans 16 amino acids. Germline values: CDR1 MDHEN, CDR2 SYDVKM. V lost 5 bases and J lost 7, with 18 bases in between. The CDR3 sequence: CASSPLLQAGNSPLHF. The CDR3 region has the DNA TGTGCCAGCAGTCCTCTTCTCCAAGCGGGAAATTCACCCCTCCACTTT.

The rearrangement joins TRBV29-1 to TRBJ2-5; no definite D call. The ends were cut back, 8 bases at V and 1 base at J, with 8 bases in the middle. This CDR3 is built from 11 residues. Germline CDR1 and CDR2: SQVTM and ANQGSEA. CDR3 coding DNA: TGCAGCCTCACGTTCCAAGAGACCCAGTACTTC. Protein sequence: CSLTFQETQYF.

V and J are TRBV18 and TRBJ2-3, with D tentatively TRBD1 or TRBD2 (5 bases each). Germline CDR1 and CDR2: KGHSH and LQKENI. V lost 5 bases and J lost 8, with 11 bases in between. There are 12 residues in the CDR3. CDR3: CASSSPGSTQYF. The CDR3 DNA follows: TGTGCCAGCTCAAGCCCAGGGAGTACGCAGTATTTT.

CDR3 region: CASTGQGFYGYTF. CDR3 in DNA: TGTGCCAGCACCGGACAGGGGTTCTATGGCTACACCTTC. V gene TRBV3-1 combines with J gene TRBJ1-2; 9 bases align to TRBD1. The CDR3 consists of 13 residues. CDR1 is LGHDT and CDR2 is YNNKEL in the germline V gene (reference sequence). With V trimmed by 7 bases and J by 4 bases, 4 bases remained unmatched.

This clonotype came up a few times. The rearrangement joins TRBV9 to TRBJ2-5; a weak D match, TRBD2 (6 bases). V was pared by 3 bases and J by 3 bases, with 18 bases between. CDR1 and CDR2 from the germline V gene are SGDLS and YYNGEE. This CDR3 contains 16 residues. In DNA, the CDR3 is TGTGCCAGCAGCGAGGTGCCGGGACTGACTAAAGAGACCCAGTACTTC. Residues: CASSEVPGLTKETQYF.

The chain links TRBV6-5 to TRBJ2-5; TRBD1 is a possible D gene (5 bases). V lost 7 bases to trimming and J lost 5 bases, with 14 bases between them. CDR1 and CDR2 from the germline V gene are MNHEY and SVGAGI. The CDR3 is 13 residues long. CDR3 DNA: TGTGCCAGCAAGGGCCCATCAGGGGAGACCCAGTACTTC. Its protein product is CASKGPSGETQYF.

The V gene is TRBV6-5, the J gene TRBJ1-2, with D uncertain. The V gene lost 6 bases and the J gene lost 7 bases, with 18 bases spanning the gap. This CDR3 is built from 14 residues. Germline CDR1 MNHEY, CDR2 SVGAGI. This chain's CDR3 is CASRTPGPIGGYTF. The CDR3 DNA follows: TGTGCCAGCAGGACCCCGGGCCCTATCGGTGGCTACACCTTC.

This clonotype was detected many times. The V call is TRBV24-1, the J call TRBJ2-3; D is unresolved. The CDR3 has 14 amino acids. The ends were cut back, 0 bases at V and 1 base at J, with 4 bases in the middle. Germline-derived CDR1 and CDR2 are KGHDR and SFDVKD. The CDR3 sequence is CATSDLRGTDTQYF. CDR3 sequence (DNA): TGTGCCACCAGTGATTTGCGGGGCACAGATACGCAGTATTTT.